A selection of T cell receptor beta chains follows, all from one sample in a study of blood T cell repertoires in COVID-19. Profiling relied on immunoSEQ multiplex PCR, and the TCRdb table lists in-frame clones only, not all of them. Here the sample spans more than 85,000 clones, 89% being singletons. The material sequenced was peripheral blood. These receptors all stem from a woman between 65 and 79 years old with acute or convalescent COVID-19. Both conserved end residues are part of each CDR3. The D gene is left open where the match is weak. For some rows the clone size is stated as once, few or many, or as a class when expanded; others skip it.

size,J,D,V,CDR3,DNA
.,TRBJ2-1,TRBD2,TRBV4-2,CASSLYGGGGDAIFSYNEQFF,TGTGCCAGCAGCCTATACGGGGGCGGGGGGGATGCTATTTTCTCCTACAATGAGCAGTTCTTC
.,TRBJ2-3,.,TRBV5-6,CASSLGGSTDTQYF,TGTGCCAGCAGCTTGGGAGGTAGCACAGATACGCAGTATTTT
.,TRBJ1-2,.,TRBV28,CASSLGAGMRGYTF,TGTGCCAGCAGTTTAGGGGCTGGGATGCGTGGCTACACCTTC
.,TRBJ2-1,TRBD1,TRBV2,CASSEDRGFDEQFF,TGTGCCAGCAGCGAGGACAGGGGTTTTGATGAGCAGTTCTTC
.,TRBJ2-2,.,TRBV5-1,CASSLDVAANTGELFF,TGCGCCAGCAGCTTGGACGTAGCGGCGAACACCGGGGAGCTGTTTTTT
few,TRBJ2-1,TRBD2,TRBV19,CASSILRPGTSGGYEQFF,TGTGCCAGTAGTATCCTCCGCCCCGGGACTAGCGGGGGCTATGAGCAGTTCTTC
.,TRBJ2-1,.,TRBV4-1,CASSPTNVQYNEQFF,TGCGCCAGCAGCCCGACTAACGTCCAATACAATGAGCAGTTCTTC
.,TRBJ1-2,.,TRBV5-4,CASSLEQPYGYTF,TGTGCCAGCAGCTTGGAACAGCCCTATGGCTACACCTTC
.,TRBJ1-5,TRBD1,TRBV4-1,CASSLDRVQPQHF,TGCGCCAGCAGCCTCGACAGGGTTCAGCCCCAGCATTTT
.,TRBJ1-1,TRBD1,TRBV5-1,CASAGQGGMNTEAFF,TGCGCCAGCGCCGGACAGGGGGGCATGAACACTGAAGCTTTCTTT
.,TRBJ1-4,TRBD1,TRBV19,CASSRGQSNEKLFF,TGTGCCAGTAGCCGGGGACAGAGCAATGAAAAACTGTTTTTT
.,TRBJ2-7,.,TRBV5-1,CASSSYGALQYF,TGCGCCAGCAGCTCCTATGGTGCTTTGCAGTACTTC
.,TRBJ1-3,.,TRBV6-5,CATRTGGVNTIYF,TGTGCCACAAGGACGGGGGGTGTAAACACCATATATTTT
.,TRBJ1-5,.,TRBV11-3,CDYWTVSNQPQHF,TGTGACTACTGGACAGTTAGCAATCAGCCCCAGCATTTT
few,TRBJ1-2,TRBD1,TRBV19,CASSISRQGLGGYTF,TGTGCCAGTAGTATATCCCGACAGGGACTCGGGGGCTACACCTTC
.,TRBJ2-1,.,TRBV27,CASSLLSSYNEQFF,TGTGCCAGCAGTTTATTGAGCTCCTACAATGAGCAGTTCTTC
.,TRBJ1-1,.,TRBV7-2,CASSLAGDRWAGGRDTEAFF,TGTGCCAGCAGCTTAGCCGGTGATAGGTGGGCAGGAGGACGGGACACTGAAGCTTTCTTT
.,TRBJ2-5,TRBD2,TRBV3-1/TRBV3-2,CASSQAGGLETQYF,TGTGCCAGCAGCCAAGCGGGGGGGCTGGAGACCCAGTACTTC
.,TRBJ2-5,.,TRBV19,CASSIDRGLETQYF,TGTGCCAGTAGTATAGATAGAGGGTTGGAGACCCAGTACTTC
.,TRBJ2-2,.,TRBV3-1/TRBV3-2,CASSQRASAFASNTGELFF,TGTGCCAGCAGCCAACGGGCTAGCGCTTTTGCTTCTAACACCGGGGAGCTGTTTTTT
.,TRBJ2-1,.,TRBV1,CTSDSITHQFF,TGCACCAGCGATTCCATCACTCACCAGTTCTTC
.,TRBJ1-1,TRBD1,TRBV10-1,CASSGPGTGRNTEAFF,TGCGCCAGCAGTGGTCCCGGGACAGGGAGGAACACTGAAGCTTTCTTT
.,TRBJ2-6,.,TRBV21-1,CASSKLFRGFGANVLTF,TGTGCCAGCAGCAAATTATTTAGGGGATTTGGGGCCAACGTCCTGACTTTC
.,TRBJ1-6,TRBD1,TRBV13,CASTGGINSPLHF,TGTGCCAGCACAGGGGGGATAAATTCACCCCTCCACTTT
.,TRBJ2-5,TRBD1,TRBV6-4,CASRPGTAQETQYF,TGTGCCAGCAGGCCCGGGACAGCCCAAGAGACCCAGTACTTC
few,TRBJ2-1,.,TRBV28,CASSSSGQGGGEQFF,TGTGCCAGCAGCTCCAGCGGACAGGGCGGGGGTGAGCAGTTCTTC
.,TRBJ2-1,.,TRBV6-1,CASSEAKGRGGNEQFF,TGTGCCAGCAGTGAAGCGAAGGGGAGGGGGGGCAATGAGCAGTTCTTC
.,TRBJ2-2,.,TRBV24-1,CATSGSAGQGANTGELFF,TGTGCCACCAGTGGATCGGCGGGGCAGGGGGCGAACACCGGGGAGCTGTTTTTT
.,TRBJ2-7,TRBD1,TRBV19,CASSEGDRDRPYEQYF,TGTGCCAGCTCGGAGGGGGACCGGGACAGGCCCTACGAGCAGTACTTC
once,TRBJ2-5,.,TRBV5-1,CASSLGAGHQETQYF,TGCGCCAGCAGCTTGGGAGCGGGTCATCAAGAGACCCAGTACTTC
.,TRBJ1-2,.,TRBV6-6,CASSQQGANYGYTF,TGTGCCAGCAGTCAACAGGGAGCTAACTATGGCTACACCTTC
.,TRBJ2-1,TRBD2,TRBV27,CASRLAGVVNEQFF,TGTGCCAGCAGACTAGCGGGAGTCGTCAATGAGCAGTTCTTC
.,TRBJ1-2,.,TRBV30,CALPRAGDLYGYTF,TGTGCCTTGCCTAGGGCAGGGGACCTCTATGGCTACACCTTC
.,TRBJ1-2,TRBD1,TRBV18,CASSPNLQGVAGYTF,TGTGCCAGCTCACCGAATCTTCAGGGGGTGGCTGGCTACACCTTC
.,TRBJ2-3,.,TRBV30,CAWTQGPHYTDTQYF,TGTGCCTGGACTCAGGGCCCGCATTACACGGATACGCAGTATTTT
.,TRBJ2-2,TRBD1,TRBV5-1,CASSRLDRGNTGELFF,TGCGCCAGCAGCAGACTTGACAGGGGGAACACCGGGGAGCTGTTTTTT
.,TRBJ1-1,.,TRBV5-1,CASSLPPQTLNTEAFF,TGCGCCAGCAGCCTACCCCCCCAGACATTGAACACTGAAGCTTTCTTT
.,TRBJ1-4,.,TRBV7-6,CASSRGGENEKLFF,TGTGCCAGCAGCCGGGGGGGAGAAAATGAAAAACTGTTTTTT
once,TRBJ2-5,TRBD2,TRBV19,CASRTSHRQETQYF,TGTGCCAGCAGGACTAGTCATCGGCAAGAGACCCAGTACTTC
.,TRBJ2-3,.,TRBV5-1,CASSPGLLTDTQYF,TGCGCCAGCAGCCCAGGACTACTCACAGATACGCAGTATTTT
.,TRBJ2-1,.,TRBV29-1,CSFLPSWGVGDNEQFF,TGCAGCTTCCTCCCAAGCTGGGGGGTGGGCGACAATGAGCAGTTCTTC
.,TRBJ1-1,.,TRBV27,CASSSQGRSEAFF,TGTGCCAGCAGTTCACAGGGTAGGAGTGAAGCTTTCTTT
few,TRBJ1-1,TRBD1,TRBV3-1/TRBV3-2,CASKGATEAFF,TGTGCCAGCAAGGGGGCCACTGAAGCTTTCTTT
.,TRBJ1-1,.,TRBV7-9,CASSPAGFVGTEAFF,TGTGCCAGCAGCCCGGCGGGGTTTGTAGGCACTGAAGCTTTCTTT
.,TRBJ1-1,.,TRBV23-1,CASSQYPGRNMNTEAFF,TGCGCCAGCAGTCAATACCCTGGGCGAAACATGAACACTGAAGCTTTCTTT
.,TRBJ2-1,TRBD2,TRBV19,CASRTSGRVNNEQFF,TGTGCCAGTCGGACTAGCGGGAGGGTCAACAATGAGCAGTTCTTC
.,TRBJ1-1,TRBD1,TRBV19,CASRRTGLNTEAFF,TGTGCCAGTAGAAGGACAGGGTTGAACACTGAAGCTTTCTTT